These 27 T cell receptor beta chains came from one sample sequenced in a study. MiXCR, applied by TCRdb to the RT-PCR reads, yields one record per CDR3 protein. The sample has 550,000 to 750,000 distinct CDR3 sequences; approximately 15% are singletons. Sequenced: memory CD4+ T cells from blood. Receptor source: a female donor in good health, serving as a healthy control.

This clonotype has only a few counts. The rearrangement joins TRBV5-1 to TRBJ1-2, with D hard to call. CDR3 length equals 13 residues. Germline V gene sequence: CDR1 SGHRS, CDR2 YFSETQ. V lost 2 bases to trimming and J lost 2 bases, with 7 bases between them. The CDR3 reads CASSFRENYGYTF. The CDR3 nucleotides read TGCGCCAGCAGCTTCAGAGAGAACTATGGCTACACCTTC.

The chain couples TRBV10-3 to TRBJ1-6, with unresolved D. The ends were cut back, 0 bases at V and 1 base at J, with 4 bases in the middle. Per germline, CDR1 ENHRY and CDR2 SYGVKD. The CDR3 sequence is 15 residues long. The CDR3 DNA sequence: TGTGCCATCAGTGAGTCCCCTTCCTATAATTCACCCCTCCACTTT. Protein sequence: CAISESPSYNSPLHF.

This clonotype was detected many times. The chain joins TRBV7-2 to TRBJ1-5, with unresolved D. The V end lost 4 bases, the J end lost 8 bases, and 9 bases lay between the germline ends. The CDR3 is 12 amino acids. Germline lookup yields CDR1 SGHTA and CDR2 FQGNSA. The CDR3: CASSSDAEPQHF. The DNA of the CDR3 is TGTGCCAGCAGCTCAGACGCGGAGCCCCAGCATTTT.

This clonotype was observed many times. This chain joins TRBV20-1 and TRBJ2-1; 9 bases align to TRBD2. V lost 6 bases to trimming and J lost 7 bases; unmatched junction nucleotides: 10. CDR3 length: 14 amino acids. Looked up from germline, CDR1 is DFQATT and CDR2 is SNEGSKA (reference sequence). CDR3 loop: CSAMLAGSGNEQFF. The CDR3 coding sequence is TGCAGTGCGATGCTAGCGGGAAGCGGGAATGAGCAGTTCTTC.

This clonotype has only a few counts. The chain joins TRBV24-1 to TRBJ2-2; TRBD1 matches at 8 bases. CDR3 length: 18 amino acids. Germline CDR1 is KGHDR and CDR2 is SFDVKD. J lost 4 bases, V lost 3 bases, and 12 bases had no gene match. Here the CDR3 reads CATSDGPVGQAVTGELFF. In nucleotides, the CDR3 is TGTGCCACCAGTGATGGGCCGGTGGGACAGGCAGTCACCGGGGAGCTGTTTTTT.

A word on this clonotype: A much bigger clone sits one base away, suggesting this may be a read error. The chain uses TRBV20-1 and TRBJ2-7; tentative D call: TRBD1 (6 bases). Trimming removed 5 bases from V and 6 bases from J, with 11 bases in between. Germline CDR1 reads DFQATT; CDR2 reads SNEGSKA (reference sequence). There are 11 residues in the CDR3. CDR3 loop: CSALQGTEQYF. CDR3 nucleotides: TGCAGTGCTCTACAGGGAACCGAGCAGTACTTC.

In its sample, this clonotype was seen a few times. The chain uses TRBV12-3 or TRBV12-4 and TRBJ2-5; the match to TRBD1 covers 7 bases. With 6 bases clipped from V and 5 bases from J, the junction kept 9 bases outside the gene matches. CDR3 size: 14 residues. CDR3 sequence: CASRSRQGSETQYF. CDR3 in DNA: TGTGCCAGCAGAAGCCGACAGGGATCCGAGACCCAGTACTTC.

This clonotype occurred a few times. V usage is TRBV7-9 and J usage is TRBJ1-1; the match to TRBD1 covers 7 bases. The CDR3 totals 16 residues. The V segment lost 5 bases and the J segment 3 bases; nucleotides outside the gene matches: 12. Germline CDR1 SEHNR, CDR2 FQNEAQ (reference sequence). The CDR3 DNA follows: TGTGCCAGCAGCCTCCCCCAGGGGGGTAGCGACACTGAAGCTTTCTTT. Amino acids: CASSLPQGGSDTEAFF.

The CDR3 sequence is CASSQGEAGEKNEQFF. CDR3 coding DNA: TGTGCCAGCAGCCAAGGAGAAGCGGGAGAAAAGAATGAGCAGTTCTTC. This sequence joins TRBV4-2 and TRBJ2-1; 8 bases are a match to TRBD2. V shed 1 base, J shed 7 bases, and the junction held 9 bases outside the gene matches. The CDR3 has 16 amino acids. Germline CDR1 LGHNA, CDR2 YNFKEQ.

The chain couples TRBV6-5 to TRBJ2-7; D gene uncertain. The germline CDR1 and CDR2 sequences are MNHEY and SVGAGI. The length of the CDR3 is 14 residues. Trimming cost V 6 bases and J 1 base, with 13 bases left between them. The CDR3 bases are TGTGCCAGCAGAAGTGGGCAATTATCCTACGAGCAGTACTTC. This gives the protein CASRSGQLSYEQYF.

The chain joins TRBV24-1 to TRBJ2-5; 8 bases match TRBD2. The CDR3 runs 15 residues. The V and J ends lost 5 bases and 2 bases, in that order; junction bases with no gene match: 6. Looked up from germline, CDR1 is KGHDR and CDR2 is SFDVKD. CDR3 coding DNA: TGTGCCACCAGTGGACGGGGGGGTCGGCAAGAGACCCAGTACTTC. Its translation: CATSGRGGRQETQYF.

This clonotype was observed at least ten times. The rearrangement links TRBV12-3 or TRBV12-4 to TRBJ2-1; D not resolved. The CDR3 spans 14 residues. V shed 7 bases and J shed 8 bases, with 18 bases lying between them. This CDR3 reads CASTPYISEDEQFF. CDR3 DNA: TGTGCCAGCACCCCGTATATTTCAGAGGATGAGCAGTTCTTC.

The gene calls are TRBV5-8 and TRBJ2-1; TRBD2 matches 14 bases. This CDR3 is 19 amino acids long. The germline V gene has CDR1 SGHTS and CDR2 YDEGEE. V shed 4 bases, J shed 1 base, and the junction held 10 bases outside the gene matches. The CDR3 sequence: CASSGPGLAGERSYNEQFF. The CDR3 DNA sequence: TGTGCCAGCAGCGGACCGGGACTAGCGGGAGAGAGGTCCTACAATGAGCAGTTCTTC.

This clonotype was recorded a few times. This chain joins TRBV25-1 and TRBJ2-2; the D gene could be TRBD1 or TRBD2 (5 bases each). Looked up from germline, CDR1 is MGHDK and CDR2 is SYGVNS. V was trimmed by 4 bases and J by 0 bases, leaving 30 bases between them. The CDR3 extends over 22 amino acids. The CDR3 here is CASSAFLLGAETGFANTGELFF. The CDR3 nucleotides are TGTGCCAGCAGTGCCTTCCTGCTAGGGGCGGAAACGGGGTTCGCGAACACCGGGGAGCTGTTTTTT.

J is TRBJ2-5 and V is TRBV3-1; weak D call: TRBD2 (6 bases). Germline V gene lookup returns CDR1 LGHDT and CDR2 YNNKEL (reference sequence). The CDR3 spans 14 residues. Trimming took 3 bases from V and 3 from J, leaving 11 bases between them. CDR3 sequence: CASSQSWREETQYF. CDR3 in DNA: TGTGCCAGCAGCCAGTCGTGGAGGGAAGAGACCCAGTACTTC.

This clonotype was counted ten times or more. The chain has TRBV20-1 and TRBJ2-5, with D unresolved. Trimming cost V 0 bases and J 4 bases, with 6 bases left between them. The CDR3 loop spans 12 amino acids. The germline CDR1 and CDR2 sequences are DFQATT and SNEGSKA (reference sequence). CDR3 sequence (DNA): TGCAGTGCTAGAGAGGTACCAGAGACCCAGTACTTC. Translation gives CSAREVPETQYF.

The chain recombines TRBV7-2 with TRBJ2-4, with a tentative D call TRBD2 (6 bases). The CDR3 covers 17 residues. Germline-derived CDR1 and CDR2 are SGHTA and FQGNSA. The V gene lost 3 bases and the J gene lost 7 bases, with 22 bases spanning the gap. CDR3 region: CASSLGGTIGPNNIQYF. CDR3 nucleotide sequence: TGTGCCAGCAGCTTGGGGGGAACTATTGGGCCGAATAACATTCAGTACTTC. Using reference TRBV7-2 and TRBJ2-4 for the parts outside the CDR3, the full variable domain is GAGVSQSPSNKVTEKGKDVELRCDPISGHTALYWYRQSLGQGLEFLIYFQGNSAPDKSGLPSDRFSAERTGGSVSTLTIQRTQQEDSAVYLCASSLGGTIGPNNIQYFGAGTRLSVL.

This clonotype was seen more than once but under ten times. The J gene is TRBJ2-2, the V gene TRBV20-1, with no clear D. The CDR3 extends over 15 amino acids. Germline CDR1 is DFQATT and CDR2 is SNEGSKA (reference sequence). V lost 1 base to trimming and J lost 2 bases, with 11 bases between them. CDR3 nucleotide sequence: TGCAGTGCTAGAGTTGACGGGCCTAACACCGGGGAGCTGTTTTTT. Translating gives CSARVDGPNTGELFF.

This clonotype was detected a few times. CDR3 sequence: CASSQEGGGSRNEQFF. The CDR3 region has the DNA TGTGCCAGCAGCCAAGAAGGGGGTGGGAGTAGGAATGAGCAGTTCTTC. The chain has TRBV4-2 and TRBJ2-1; a weak D match, TRBD1 (6 bases). CDR3 length: 16 residues. V was cut by 0 bases and J by 7 bases, with 16 bases left in between. Germline V CDR1 and CDR2: LGHNA, YNFKEQ.

The sample holds a few counts of this clonotype. The gene calls are TRBV6-5 and TRBJ1-2; D unresolved. The CDR3 is 12 residues long. The germline V gene encodes CDR1 MNHEY and CDR2 SVGAGI. The V end was cut by 10 bases, the J end by 7 bases, with 16 bases between. The CDR3 loop reads CAIYRTDRGYTF. The CDR3 nucleotides read TGTGCCATCTATAGGACGGACCGTGGCTACACCTTC.

This clonotype was observed a few times. V and J are TRBV5-1 and TRBJ2-3; TRBD2 aligns across 8 bases. With 3 bases clipped from V and 3 bases from J, the junction kept 3 bases outside the gene matches. From germline, CDR1 is SGHRS and CDR2 YFSETQ. This CDR3 is 14 amino acids long. CDR3: CASSSGGQTDTQYF. The DNA of the CDR3 is TGCGCCAGCAGCTCGGGGGGGCAGACAGATACGCAGTATTTT.

This clonotype was seen a few times. The chain combines TRBV10-3 with TRBJ2-2; maybe TRBD1 (6 bases). Germline CDR1 ENHRY, CDR2 SYGVKD. V was clipped by 4 bases and J by 0 bases, with 21 bases between them. The CDR3 contains 19 residues. The CDR3 DNA reads TGTGCCATCAGTGCACCCCCCGGGACAAGCATCACGAACACCGGGGAGCTGTTTTTT. Protein product: CAISAPPGTSITNTGELFF.

The chain is built from TRBV7-2 and TRBJ2-1; tentatively, D is TRBD2 (5 bases). Trimming removed 5 bases from V and 7 bases from J, with 12 bases in between. CDR1 and CDR2 from the germline V gene are SGHTA and FQGNSA. The CDR3 sequence is 13 residues long. CDR3 in amino acids: CASSLFRLNEQFF. The CDR3 region has the DNA TGTGCCAGCAGCCTTTTCCGACTAAATGAGCAGTTCTTC.

This clonotype was counted ten times or more. The chain is built from TRBV7-2 and TRBJ2-7, with TRBD2 matching 15 bases. Trimming at V came to 3 bases and at J to 4 bases, leaving 4 bases not matched to a gene. CDR3 length equals 16 residues. In germline, CDR1 is SGHTA, CDR2 FQGNSA. The CDR3 DNA reads TGTGCCAGCAGCTTGGGACTAGCGGGGGGAGGGTACGAGCAGTACTTC. This sequence encodes CASSLGLAGGGYEQYF.

V usage is TRBV24-1 and J usage is TRBJ2-1; perhaps TRBD1 as D (6 bases). This CDR3 has 17 amino acids. The V end was cut by 3 bases, the J end by 5 bases, with 19 bases between. The germline V gene has CDR1 KGHDR and CDR2 SFDVKD. The DNA for the CDR3 is TGTGCCACCAGTGATCCGCGGGCCAGGGGAGTGGACAATGAGCAGTTCTTC. Protein product: CATSDPRARGVDNEQFF.

This clonotype came up a few times. The chain is built from TRBV5-1 and TRBJ2-5, with 11 bases aligning to TRBD2. The V gene end was trimmed by 6 bases and the J gene end by 3 bases; junction bases not matched to a gene: 4. From germline, CDR1 is SGHRS and CDR2 YFSETQ. The CDR3 totals 14 residues. CDR3 region: CASTTGLAEETQYF. The CDR3 bases are TGCGCCAGCACCACGGGACTAGCGGAAGAGACCCAGTACTTC.

This clonotype was recorded a few times. This chain joins TRBV30 and TRBJ1-4; 10 bases map to TRBD1. CDR1 and CDR2 from the germline V gene are GTSNPN and SVGIG (reference sequence). Losses at the gene ends were 6 bases for V and 8 bases for J; bases not matched to a gene: 9. CDR3 size: 14 residues. CDR3 bases: TGTGCCTGCGAACGACAGGGGGCGAAGGAAAAACTGTTTTTT. Protein sequence: CACERQGAKEKLFF.